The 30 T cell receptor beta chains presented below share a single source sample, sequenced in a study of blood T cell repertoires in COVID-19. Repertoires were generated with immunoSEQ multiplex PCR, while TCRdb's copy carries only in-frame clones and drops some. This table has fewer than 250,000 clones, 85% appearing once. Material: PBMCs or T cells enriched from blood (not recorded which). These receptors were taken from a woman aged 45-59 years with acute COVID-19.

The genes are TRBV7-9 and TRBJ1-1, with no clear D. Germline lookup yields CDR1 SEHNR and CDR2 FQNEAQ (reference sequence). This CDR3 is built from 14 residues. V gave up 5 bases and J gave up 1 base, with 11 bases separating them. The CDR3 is CASSISQWNTEAFF. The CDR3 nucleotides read TGTGCCAGCAGCATTAGCCAATGGAACACTGAAGCTTTCTTT.

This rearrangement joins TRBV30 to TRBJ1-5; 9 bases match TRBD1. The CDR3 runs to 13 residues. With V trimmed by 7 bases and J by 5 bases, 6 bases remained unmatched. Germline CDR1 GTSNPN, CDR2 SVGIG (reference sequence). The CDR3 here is CASGQGGHQPQHF. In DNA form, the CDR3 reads TGTGCCTCGGGACAGGGAGGGCATCAGCCCCAGCATTTT.

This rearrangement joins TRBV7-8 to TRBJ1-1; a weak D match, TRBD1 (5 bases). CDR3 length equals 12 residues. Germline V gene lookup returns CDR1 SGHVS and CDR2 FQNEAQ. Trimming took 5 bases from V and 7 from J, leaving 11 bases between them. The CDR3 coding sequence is TGTGCCAGCAGCCCCAGGGCGGTTGAAGCTTTCTTT. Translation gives CASSPRAVEAFF. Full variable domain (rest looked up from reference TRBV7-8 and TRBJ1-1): GAGVSQSPRYKVAKRGQDVALRCDPISGHVSLFWYQQALGQGPEFLTYFQNEAQLDKSGLPSDRFFAERPEGSVSTLKIQRTQQEDSAVYLCASSPRAVEAFFGQGTRLTVV.

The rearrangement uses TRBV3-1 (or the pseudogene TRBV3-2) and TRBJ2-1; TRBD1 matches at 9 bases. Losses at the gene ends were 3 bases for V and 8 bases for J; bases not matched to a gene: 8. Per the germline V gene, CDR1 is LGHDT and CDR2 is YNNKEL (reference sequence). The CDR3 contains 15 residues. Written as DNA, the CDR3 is TGTGCCAGCAGCCATTCCTCGGACAGGGGCCATGAGCAGTTCTTC. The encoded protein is CASSHSSDRGHEQFF.

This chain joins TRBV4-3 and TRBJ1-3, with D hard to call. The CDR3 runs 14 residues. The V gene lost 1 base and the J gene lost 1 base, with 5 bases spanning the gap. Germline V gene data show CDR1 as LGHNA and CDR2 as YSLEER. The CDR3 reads CASSQAGSGNTIYF. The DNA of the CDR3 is TGCGCCAGCAGCCAAGCGGGGTCTGGAAACACCATATATTTT.

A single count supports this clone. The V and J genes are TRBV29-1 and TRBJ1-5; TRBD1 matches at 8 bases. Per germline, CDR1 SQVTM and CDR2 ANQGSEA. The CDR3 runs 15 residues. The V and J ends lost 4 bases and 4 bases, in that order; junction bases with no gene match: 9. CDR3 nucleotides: TGCAGCGTTGGCACCGGGACAGGCTTGAATCAGCCCCAGCATTTT. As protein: CSVGTGTGLNQPQHF. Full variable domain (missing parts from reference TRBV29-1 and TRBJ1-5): SAVISQKPSRDICQRGTSLTIQCQVDSQVTMMFWYRQQPGQSLTLIATANQGSEATYESGFVIDKFPISRPNLTFSTLTVSNMSPEDSSIYLCSVGTGTGLNQPQHFGDGTRLSIL.

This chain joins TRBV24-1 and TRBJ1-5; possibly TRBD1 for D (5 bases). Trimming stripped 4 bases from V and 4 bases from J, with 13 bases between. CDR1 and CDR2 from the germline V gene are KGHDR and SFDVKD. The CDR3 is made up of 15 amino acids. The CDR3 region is CATSDRRGMNQPQHF. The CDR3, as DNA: TGTGCCACCAGTGACCGACGGGGGATGAATCAGCCCCAGCATTTT.

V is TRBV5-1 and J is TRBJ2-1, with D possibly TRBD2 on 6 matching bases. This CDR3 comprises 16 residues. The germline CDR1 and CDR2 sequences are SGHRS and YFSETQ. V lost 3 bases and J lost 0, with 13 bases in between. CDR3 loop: CASSSGLRSSYNEQFF. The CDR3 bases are TGCGCCAGCAGCTCGGGACTGAGGAGCTCCTACAATGAGCAGTTCTTC.

As DNA, the CDR3 is TGTGCCAGCAGCCGAGGGACATACGAGCAGTACTTC. Translating it yields CASSRGTYEQYF. V is TRBV6-2 or TRBV6-3 and J is TRBJ2-7; the D gene is possibly TRBD1 (6 bases). V lost 6 bases and J lost 4, with 10 bases in between. The CDR3 totals 12 residues. CDR1 and CDR2 (germline): MNHEY, SVGEGT.

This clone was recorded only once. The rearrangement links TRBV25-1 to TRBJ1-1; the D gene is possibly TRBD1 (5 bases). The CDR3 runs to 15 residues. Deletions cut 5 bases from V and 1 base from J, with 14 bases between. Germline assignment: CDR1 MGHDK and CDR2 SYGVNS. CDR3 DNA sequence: TGTGCCAGCAGTCCCTCGACAGCTCGGAACACTGAAGCTTTCTTT. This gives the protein CASSPSTARNTEAFF.

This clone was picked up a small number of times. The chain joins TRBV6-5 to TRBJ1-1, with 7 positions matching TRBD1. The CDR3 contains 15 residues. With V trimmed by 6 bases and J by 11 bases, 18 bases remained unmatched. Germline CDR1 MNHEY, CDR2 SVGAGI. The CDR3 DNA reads TGTGCCAGCAGAGTAACCCGGGACAGCCCCCTGGGGGCTTTCTTT. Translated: CASRVTRDSPLGAFF.

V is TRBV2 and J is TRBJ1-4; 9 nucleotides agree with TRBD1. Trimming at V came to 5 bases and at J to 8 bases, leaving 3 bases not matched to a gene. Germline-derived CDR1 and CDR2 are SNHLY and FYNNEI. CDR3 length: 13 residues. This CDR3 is CASSFGQGEKLFF. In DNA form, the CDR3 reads TGTGCCAGCAGTTTCGGACAGGGGGAAAAACTGTTTTTT.

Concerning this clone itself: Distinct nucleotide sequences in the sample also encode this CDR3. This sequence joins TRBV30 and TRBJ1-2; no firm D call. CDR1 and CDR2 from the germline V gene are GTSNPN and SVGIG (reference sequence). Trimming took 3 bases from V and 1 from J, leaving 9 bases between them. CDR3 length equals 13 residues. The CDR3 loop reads CAWSVLINYGYTF. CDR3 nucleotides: TGTGCCTGGAGCGTCCTTATTAACTATGGCTACACCTTC.

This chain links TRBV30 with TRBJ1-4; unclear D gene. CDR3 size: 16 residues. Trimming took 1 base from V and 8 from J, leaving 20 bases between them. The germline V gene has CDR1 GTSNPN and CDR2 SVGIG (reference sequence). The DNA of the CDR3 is TGTGCCTGGAGTGGGGAGGCAGTGTCCCTCAGCGAAAAACTGTTTTTT. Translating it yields CAWSGEAVSLSEKLFF.

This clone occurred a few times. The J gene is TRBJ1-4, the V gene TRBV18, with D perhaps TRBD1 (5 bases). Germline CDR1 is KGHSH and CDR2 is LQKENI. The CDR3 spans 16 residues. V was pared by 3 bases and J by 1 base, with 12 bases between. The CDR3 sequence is CASSPTGGRTNEKLFF. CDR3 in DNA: TGTGCCAGCTCACCGACTGGGGGGAGAACTAATGAAAAACTGTTTTTT. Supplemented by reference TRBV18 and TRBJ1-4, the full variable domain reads NAGVMQNPRHLVRRRGQEARLRCSPMKGHSHVYWYRQLPEEGLKFMVYLQKENIIDESGMPKERFSAEFPKEGPSILRIQQVVRGDSAAYFCASSPTGGRTNEKLFFGSGTQLSVL.

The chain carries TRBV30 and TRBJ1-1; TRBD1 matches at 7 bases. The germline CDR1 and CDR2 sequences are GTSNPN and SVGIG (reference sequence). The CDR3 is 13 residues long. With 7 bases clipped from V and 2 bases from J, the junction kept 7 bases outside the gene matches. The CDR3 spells CALTGQANTEAFF. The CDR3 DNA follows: TGTGCCTTGACCGGACAGGCAAACACTGAAGCTTTCTTT.

CDR3 in DNA: TGTGCCAGCAGTTACCCCACAGGGGGCGAGCAGTACTTC. It codes for CASSYPTGGEQYF. The chain recombines TRBV6-5 with TRBJ2-7; 8 bases agree with TRBD1. Losses at the gene ends were 2 bases for V and 6 bases for J; bases not matched to a gene: 3. Germline V gene lookup returns CDR1 MNHEY and CDR2 SVGAGI. The CDR3 spans 13 residues.

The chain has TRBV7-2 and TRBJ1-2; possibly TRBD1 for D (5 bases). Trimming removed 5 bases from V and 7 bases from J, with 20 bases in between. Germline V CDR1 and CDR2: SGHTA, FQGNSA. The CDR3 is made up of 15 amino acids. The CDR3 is CASSPGRGREVGYTF. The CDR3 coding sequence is TGTGCCAGCAGCCCCGGGAGGGGCAGGGAGGTTGGCTACACCTTC.

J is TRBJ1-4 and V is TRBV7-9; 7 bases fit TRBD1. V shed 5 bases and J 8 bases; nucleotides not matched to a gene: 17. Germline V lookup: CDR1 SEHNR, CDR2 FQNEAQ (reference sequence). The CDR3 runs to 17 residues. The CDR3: CASSVKTGNVEIEKLFF. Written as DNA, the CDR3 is TGTGCCAGCAGCGTGAAGACAGGGAACGTCGAAATCGAAAAACTGTTTTTT.

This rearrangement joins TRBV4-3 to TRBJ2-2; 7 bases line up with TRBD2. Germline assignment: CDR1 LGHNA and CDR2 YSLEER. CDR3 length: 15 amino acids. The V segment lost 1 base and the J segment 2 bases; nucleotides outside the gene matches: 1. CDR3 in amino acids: CASSQAGGNTGELFF. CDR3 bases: TGCGCCAGCAGCCAAGCGGGGGGAAACACCGGGGAGCTGTTTTTT.

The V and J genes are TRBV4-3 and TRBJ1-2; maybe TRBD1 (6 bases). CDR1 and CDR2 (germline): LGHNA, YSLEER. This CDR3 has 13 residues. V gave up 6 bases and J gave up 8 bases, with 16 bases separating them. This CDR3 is CASSPQPGVGYTF. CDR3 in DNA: TGCGCCAGCAGTCCGCAGCCAGGGGTGGGCTACACCTTC.

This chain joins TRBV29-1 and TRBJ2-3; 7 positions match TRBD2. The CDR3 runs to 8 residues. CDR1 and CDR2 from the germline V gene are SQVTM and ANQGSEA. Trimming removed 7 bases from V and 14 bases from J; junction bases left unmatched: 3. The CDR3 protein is CSAGEGYF. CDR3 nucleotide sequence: TGCAGCGCTGGGGAGGGGTATTTT.

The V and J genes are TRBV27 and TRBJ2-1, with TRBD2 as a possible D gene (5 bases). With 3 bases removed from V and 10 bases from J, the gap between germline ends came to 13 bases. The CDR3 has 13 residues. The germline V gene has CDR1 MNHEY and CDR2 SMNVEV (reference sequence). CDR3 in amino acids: CASSFNARGEQFF. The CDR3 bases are TGTGCCAGCAGTTTCAATGCCCGGGGAGAGCAGTTCTTC.

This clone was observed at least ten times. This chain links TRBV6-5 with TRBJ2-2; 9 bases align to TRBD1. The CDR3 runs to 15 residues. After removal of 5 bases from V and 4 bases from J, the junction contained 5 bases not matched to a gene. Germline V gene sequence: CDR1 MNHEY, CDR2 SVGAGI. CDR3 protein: CASSRQGVFTGELFF. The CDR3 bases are TGTGCCAGCAGTAGACAGGGGGTCTTCACCGGGGAGCTGTTTTTT.

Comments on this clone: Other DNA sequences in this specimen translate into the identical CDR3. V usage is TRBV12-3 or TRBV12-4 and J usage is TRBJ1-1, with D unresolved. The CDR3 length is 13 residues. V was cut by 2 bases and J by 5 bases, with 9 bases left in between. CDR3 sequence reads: CASSLKAGTEAFF. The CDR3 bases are TGTGCCAGCAGTTTAAAGGCGGGGACTGAAGCTTTCTTT.

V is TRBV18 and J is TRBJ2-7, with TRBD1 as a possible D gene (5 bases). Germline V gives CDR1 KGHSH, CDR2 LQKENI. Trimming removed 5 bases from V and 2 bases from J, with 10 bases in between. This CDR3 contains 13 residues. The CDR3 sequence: CASSSRVPYEQYF. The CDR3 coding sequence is TGTGCCAGCTCAAGCAGGGTTCCCTACGAGCAGTACTTC. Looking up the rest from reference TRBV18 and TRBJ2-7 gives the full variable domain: NAGVMQNPRHLVRRRGQEARLRCSPMKGHSHVYWYRQLPEEGLKFMVYLQKENIIDESGMPKERFSAEFPKEGPSILRIQQVVRGDSAAYFCASSSRVPYEQYFGPGTRLTVT.

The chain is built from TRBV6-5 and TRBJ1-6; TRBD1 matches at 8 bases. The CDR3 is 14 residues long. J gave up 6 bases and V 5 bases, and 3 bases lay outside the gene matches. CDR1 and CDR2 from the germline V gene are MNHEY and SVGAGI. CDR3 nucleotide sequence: TGTGCCAGCAGTCCCAGGGGGCTTAATTCACCCCTCCACTTT. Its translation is CASSPRGLNSPLHF.

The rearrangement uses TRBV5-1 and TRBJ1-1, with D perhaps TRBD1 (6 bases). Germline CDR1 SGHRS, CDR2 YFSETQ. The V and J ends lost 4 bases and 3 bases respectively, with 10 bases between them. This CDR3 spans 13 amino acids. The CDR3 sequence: CASSPRGDTEAFF. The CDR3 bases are TGCGCCAGCAGCCCCAGGGGAGACACTGAAGCTTTCTTT.

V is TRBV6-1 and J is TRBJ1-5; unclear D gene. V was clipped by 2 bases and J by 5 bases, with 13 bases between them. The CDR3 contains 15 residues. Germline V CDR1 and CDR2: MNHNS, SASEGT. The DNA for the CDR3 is TGTGCCAGCAGTGAATTGAACCTAGGATATCAGCCCCAGCATTTT. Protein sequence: CASSELNLGYQPQHF.

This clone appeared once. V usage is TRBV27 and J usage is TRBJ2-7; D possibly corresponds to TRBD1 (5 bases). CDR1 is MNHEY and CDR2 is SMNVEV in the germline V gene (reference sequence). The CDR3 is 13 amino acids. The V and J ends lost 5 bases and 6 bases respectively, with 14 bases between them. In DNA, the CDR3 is TGTGCCAGCAGTACTGGACAATTCGGCGAGCAGTACTTC. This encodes CASSTGQFGEQYF.